A single sample is the source of the 26 T cell receptor beta chains below, sequenced in a study of radiotherapy plus CTLA-4 blockade in lung cancer. TCRdb's copy holds only in-frame clones and misses some; the assay was immunoSEQ multiplex PCR. The sample lists 40,000 to 55,000 clones; about 74% were seen once. The starting material was peripheral blood, obtained from a patient treated with radiotherapy plus ipilimumab. All receptors come from a human donor with non-small cell lung cancer whose response to radiotherapy plus ipilimumab could not be evaluated.

This clone was counted between two and nine times. The rearrangement uses TRBV5-4 and TRBJ1-3, with D perhaps matching TRBD1 (6 bases). The germline CDR1 and CDR2 sequences are SGHNT and YYREEE (reference sequence). The CDR3 has 16 amino acids. Trimming removed 3 bases from V and 2 bases from J, with 15 bases in between. This CDR3 reads CASSSRGGGPGNTIYF. The CDR3 DNA reads TGTGCCAGCAGCTCTCGGGGAGGGGGGCCTGGAAACACCATATATTTT. The full variable domain, completed using reference TRBV5-4 and TRBJ1-3, is ETGVTQSPTHLIKTRGQQVTLRCSSQSGHNTVSWYQQALGQGPQFIFQYYREEENGRGNFPPRFSGLQFPNYSSELNVNALELDDSALYLCASSSRGGGPGNTIYFGEGSWLTVV.

The chain uses TRBV13 and TRBJ1-2, with 8 bases that match TRBD1. The CDR3 totals 13 residues. Germline V gene sequence: CDR1 PRHDT, CDR2 FYEKMQ (reference sequence). After removal of 5 bases from V and 8 bases from J, the junction contained 7 bases not matched to a gene. In nucleotides, the CDR3 is TGTGCCAGCAGCCCCGACAGGGGAAGCGGCTACACCTTC. It encodes CASSPDRGSGYTF. Filled out from reference TRBV13 and TRBJ1-2, the complete variable domain reads AAGVIQSPRHLIKEKRETATLKCYPIPRHDTVYWYQQGPGQDPQFLISFYEKMQSDKGSIPDRFSAQQFSDYHSELNMSSLELGDSALYFCASSPDRGSGYTFGSGTRLTVV.

This chain connects TRBV6-5 to TRBJ1-2; 9 bases match TRBD1. Unmatched junction bases numbered 6, after V lost 5 bases and J lost 8 bases. The length of the CDR3 is 13 residues. Germline V lookup: CDR1 MNHEY, CDR2 SVGAGI. The CDR3 coding sequence is TGTGCCAGCAGTCCCCCGGGACAGGGAGGCTACACCTTC. As protein: CASSPPGQGGYTF.

This clone was detected a few times. The chain uses TRBV5-1 and TRBJ2-3; 9 bases agree with TRBD2. The germline gives CDR1 SGHRS, CDR2 YFSETQ. The CDR3 spans 17 residues. Germline trimming cut 4 bases from V and 2 bases from J; bases unmatched to any gene: 11. CDR3 nucleotide sequence: TGCGCCAGCAGCACTTTGGGAGGCGGGAGGGCCACAGATACGCAGTATTTT. This gives the protein CASSTLGGGRATDTQYF.

The chain couples TRBV9 to TRBJ1-5; tentatively, D is TRBD1 (5 bases). V was cut by 3 bases and J by 6 bases, with 13 bases left in between. The CDR3 runs to 14 residues. Germline V lookup: CDR1 SGDLS, CDR2 YYNGEE. In DNA form, the CDR3 reads TGTGCCAGCAGCGCCCTAGGGGCTGGTCAGCCCCAGCATTTT. Protein sequence: CASSALGAGQPQHF.

The chain links TRBV11-2 to TRBJ2-7; D is ambiguous. V was pared by 1 base and J by 3 bases, with 13 bases between. Germline CDR1 reads SGHAT; CDR2 reads FQNNGV. CDR3 length: 15 residues. CDR3 region: CASSLVGFGLYEQYF. The CDR3 DNA reads as TGTGCCAGCAGCTTAGTCGGGTTCGGCCTCTACGAGCAGTACTTC.

The rearrangement uses TRBV7-9 and TRBJ2-7; the D gene is possibly TRBD1 (6 bases). The CDR3 has 13 residues. V was clipped by 4 bases and J by 4 bases, with 11 bases between them. Per the germline V gene, CDR1 is SEHNR and CDR2 is FQNEAQ (reference sequence). The DNA of the CDR3 is TGTGCCAGCAGCTCAGGGGCCGATTACGAGCAGTACTTC. Amino acids: CASSSGADYEQYF.

The V and J genes are TRBV7-2 and TRBJ1-4, with D possibly TRBD1 on 5 matching bases. The germline gives CDR1 SGHTA, CDR2 FQGNSA. This CDR3 has 14 residues. V shed 5 bases and J shed 8 bases, with 15 bases lying between them. In DNA form, the CDR3 reads TGTGCCAGCAGCCTTGATTCAGGGTTGGAAAAACTGTTTTTT. The encoded protein is CASSLDSGLEKLFF.

The chain has TRBV2 and TRBJ2-1; D might be TRBD1 (5 bases). Germline CDR1 reads SNHLY; CDR2 reads FYNNEI. There are 15 residues in the CDR3. The V end lost 3 bases, the J end lost 6 bases, and 15 bases lay between the germline ends. The CDR3 sequence is CASSEGQGYINEQFF. For the CDR3, the DNA is TGTGCCAGCAGTGAGGGGCAGGGTTACATCAATGAGCAGTTCTTC.

The chain carries TRBV19 and TRBJ2-5, with D tentatively TRBD2 (6 bases). TRBJ2-7 matches the DNA end more closely, so the J call is doubtful. Germline V CDR1 and CDR2: LNHDA, SQIVND (reference sequence). The CDR3 runs 13 residues. DNA of the CDR3: TGTGCCAGTAGGGCGGAGGGGCTCTACGAGCAGTACTTC. Its protein product is CASRAEGLYEQYF.

This chain uses TRBV4-2 with TRBJ2-5; TRBD2 aligns across 8 bases. The DNA end is a closer match to TRBJ2-7, so the J assignment may be wrong. The CDR3 length is 16 residues. Per germline, CDR1 LGHNA and CDR2 YNFKEQ. Written as DNA, the CDR3 is TGTGCCAGCAGCCAAGAGGCGGGACTAGGTTCCTACGAGCAGTACTTC. Translating it yields CASSQEAGLGSYEQYF.

The chain links TRBV2 to TRBJ2-3, with D perhaps matching TRBD1 (6 bases). There are 14 residues in the CDR3. CDR1 is SNHLY and CDR2 is FYNNEI in the germline V gene. V was cut by 5 bases and J by 2 bases, with 11 bases left in between. CDR3 protein: CASSLGQPTDTQYF. The CDR3 DNA reads as TGTGCCAGCAGTCTCGGACAGCCCACAGATACGCAGTATTTT.

This chain joins TRBV2 and TRBJ2-2; 9 bases line up with TRBD2. The V segment lost 4 bases and the J segment 3 bases; nucleotides outside the gene matches: 3. Germline V gene sequence: CDR1 SNHLY, CDR2 FYNNEI. The CDR3 sequence is 15 residues long. CDR3 nucleotides: TGTGCCAGCAGTGTTAGCGGGGGAGACACCGGGGAGCTGTTTTTT. This encodes CASSVSGGDTGELFF. The whole variable domain, filled in from reference TRBV2 and TRBJ2-2, reads EPEVTQTPSHQVTQMGQEVILRCVPISNHLYFYWYRQILGQKVEFLVSFYNNEISEKSEIFDDQFSVERPDGSNFTLKIRSTKLEDSAMYFCASSVSGGDTGELFFGEGSRLTVL.

The chain has TRBV19 and TRBJ2-2, with unresolved D. CDR1 LNHDA and CDR2 SQIVND come from the germline V gene (reference sequence). The CDR3 has 14 amino acids. V shed 3 bases and J shed 2 bases, with 7 bases lying between them. CDR3 protein: CASSIGDNTGELFF. In DNA form, the CDR3 reads TGTGCCAGTAGTATCGGTGATAACACCGGGGAGCTGTTTTTT.

The V call is TRBV7-9, the J call TRBJ2-3, with 11 bases that match TRBD2. V gave up 6 bases and J gave up 0 bases; unmatched junction bases: 14. CDR3 size: 19 residues. Germline CDR1 and CDR2: SEHNR and FQNEAQ (reference sequence). CDR3 region: CASRRLLAGGGLSTDTQYF. The CDR3 region has the DNA TGTGCCAGCAGACGACTGCTAGCGGGGGGCGGGCTTAGCACAGATACGCAGTATTTT.

The chain has TRBV6-5 and TRBJ2-2; perhaps TRBD2 as D (5 bases). CDR1 and CDR2 (germline): MNHEY, SVGAGI. V was cut by 7 bases and J by 4 bases, with 13 bases left in between. The CDR3 loop spans 14 amino acids. CDR3 residues: CASTDTRRTGELFF. The DNA for the CDR3 is TGTGCCAGCACCGATACTAGACGCACCGGGGAGCTGTTTTTT.

The V and J genes are TRBV4-1 and TRBJ2-7; 14 nucleotides align to TRBD2. Germline loops: CDR1 MGHRA, CDR2 YSYEKL. The CDR3 is 19 amino acids. V shed 2 bases and J 5 bases; nucleotides not matched to a gene: 14. CDR3 nucleotide sequence: TGCGCCAGCAGCCAACCTCCGGGGGGACTAGCGGGAGCCCGGGACGAGCAGTACTTC. It encodes CASSQPPGGLAGARDEQYF.

The genes are TRBV18 and TRBJ2-1, with 8 positions matching TRBD2. The CDR3 totals 17 residues. The V segment lost 0 bases and the J segment 12 bases; nucleotides outside the gene matches: 16. Germline CDR1 and CDR2: KGHSH and LQKENI. This CDR3 is CASSPPSAGGAHGGQFF. As DNA, the CDR3 is TGTGCCAGCTCACCACCGAGCGCGGGGGGAGCCCACGGGGGGCAGTTCTTC.

The chain links TRBV2 to TRBJ2-5, with 7 bases fitting TRBD2. The last part of the DNA fits TRBJ2-7 better; the J call may be wrong. The CDR3 contains 12 residues. Germline V gives CDR1 SNHLY, CDR2 FYNNEI. For the CDR3, the DNA is TGTGCCAGCCGAGGACTAGTCAACGAGCAGTACTTC. Protein sequence: CASRGLVNEQYF.

The V gene is TRBV9, the J gene TRBJ1-4, with D tentatively TRBD1 (5 bases). The germline V gene has CDR1 SGDLS and CDR2 YYNGEE. Trimming cost V 3 bases and J 1 base, with 16 bases left between them. This CDR3 has 17 residues. The CDR3 region is CASSAGNRGRTNEKLFF. The CDR3 DNA reads as TGTGCCAGCAGCGCGGGGAATCGGGGGAGAACTAATGAAAAACTGTTTTTT.

The gene calls are TRBV5-1 and TRBJ1-1, with D unresolved. CDR3 length: 13 residues. Germline CDR1 is SGHRS and CDR2 is YFSETQ. V shed 4 bases and J shed 1 base, with 8 bases lying between them. The CDR3 sequence: CASSPLQNTEAFF. CDR3 nucleotide sequence: TGCGCCAGCAGCCCACTTCAGAACACTGAAGCTTTCTTT.

The rearrangement uses TRBV28 and TRBJ2-7; 10 bases match TRBD1. CDR3 size: 15 residues. The trim removed 6 bases at V and 2 bases at J, leaving 7 bases unmatched. Germline assignment: CDR1 MDHEN and CDR2 SYDVKM. CDR3 nucleotides: TGTGCCAGCAGACCCCCCGGGACAGGGGCCTACGAGCAGTACTTC. This codes for CASRPPGTGAYEQYF. Filled out from reference TRBV28 and TRBJ2-7, the complete variable domain reads DVKVTQSSRYLVKRTGEKVFLECVQDMDHENMFWYRQDPGLGLRLIYFSYDVKMKEKGDIPEGYSVSREKKERFSLILESASTNQTSMYLCASRPPGTGAYEQYFGPGTRLTVT.

The chain employs TRBV7-6 and TRBJ1-1, with D possibly matching TRBD1 (5 bases). V dropped 3 bases and J dropped 0 bases, with 5 bases sitting between them. CDR1 and CDR2 from the germline V gene are SGHVS and FNYEAQ. The CDR3 contains 13 residues. CDR3: CASSLTVNTEAFF. CDR3 coding DNA: TGTGCCAGCAGCTTGACAGTGAACACTGAAGCTTTCTTT.

The gene calls are TRBV30 and TRBJ2-2; TRBD2 aligns across 13 bases. V dropped 2 bases and J dropped 2; count of bases not matched to a gene: 5. The CDR3 contains 17 residues. Germline V gives CDR1 GTSNPN, CDR2 SVGIG (reference sequence). CDR3 coding DNA: TGTGCCTGGAGTACCAGGACTAGCGGGAGTAACACCGGGGAGCTGTTTTTT. Its protein product is CAWSTRTSGSNTGELFF.

This sequence joins TRBV7-9 and TRBJ2-5; weak D call: TRBD2 (6 bases). Trimming took off 1 base at V and 5 bases at J, with 11 bases between the two ends. This CDR3 is built from 14 residues. Germline V gene data show CDR1 as SEHNR and CDR2 as FQNEAQ (reference sequence). CDR3 sequence (DNA): TGTGCCAGCAGCTTAGTAGGAGGGACGGAGACCCAGTACTTC. It translates to CASSLVGGTETQYF.

Only one count was recorded for this clone. The chain joins TRBV5-1 to TRBJ2-4, with 9 bases matching TRBD1. In germline, CDR1 is SGHRS, CDR2 YFSETQ. The V and J ends lost 1 base and 1 base, in that order; junction bases with no gene match: 3. This CDR3 is built from 16 residues. The CDR3 sequence is CASSLLQGAAKNIQYF. CDR3 bases: TGCGCCAGCAGCTTGTTACAGGGGGCGGCCAAAAACATTCAGTACTTC.